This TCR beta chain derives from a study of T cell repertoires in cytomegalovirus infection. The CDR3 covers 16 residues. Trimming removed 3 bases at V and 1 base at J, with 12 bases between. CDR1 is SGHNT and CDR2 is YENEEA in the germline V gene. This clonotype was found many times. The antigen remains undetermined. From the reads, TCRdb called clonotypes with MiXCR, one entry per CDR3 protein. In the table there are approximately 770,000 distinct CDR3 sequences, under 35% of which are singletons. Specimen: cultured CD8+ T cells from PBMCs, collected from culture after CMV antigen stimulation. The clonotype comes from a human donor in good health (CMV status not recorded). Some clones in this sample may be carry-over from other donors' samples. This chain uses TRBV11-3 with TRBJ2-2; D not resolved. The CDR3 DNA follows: TGTGCCAGCAGCTTGGGCTCCTTCGGGAACACCGGGGAGCTGTTTTTT. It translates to CASSLGSFGNTGELFF. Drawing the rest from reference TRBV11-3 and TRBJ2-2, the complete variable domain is EAGVVQSPRYKIIEKKQPVAFWCNPISGHNTLYWYLQNLGQGPELLIRYENEEAVDDSQLPKDRFSAERLKGVDSTLKIQPAELGDSAVYLCASSLGSFGNTGELFFGEGSRLTVL.